This T cell receptor beta chain was found in a study of control samples from healthy donors and cancer patients. Measured with immunoSEQ multiplex PCR; TCRdb has only the in-frame clones, and not every one. The data hold around 200,000 clones, with around 94% observed a single time. The germline CDR1 and CDR2 sequences are PRHDT and FYEKMQ (reference sequence). This CDR3 spans 16 amino acids. V lost 5 bases and J 3 bases, leaving 19 bases between the germline ends. The sample consisted of blood. This rearrangement joins TRBV13 to TRBJ1-2, with a tentative D call TRBD1 (6 bases). The receptor was derived from a man aged 45-65 years in good health. This chain's CDR3 is CASSVLRDTKHYGYTF. The CDR3 DNA sequence: TGTGCCAGCAGCGTCCTCCGGGACACAAAACACTATGGCTACACCTTC.